The clone carrying this T cell receptor beta chain was seen a few times. The data derive from a study of graft-versus-host responses after intestinal transplantation. The CDR3 has 13 amino acids. The V gene end was trimmed by 3 bases and the J gene end by 5 bases; junction bases not matched to a gene: 1. Germline loops: CDR1 SEHNR, CDR2 FQNEAQ (reference sequence). The method was immunoSEQ multiplex PCR; TCRdb's version includes in-frame clones alone and lacks a portion of them. Counted here are tens of thousands of clones, 50% to 70% occurring once; the ten biggest clones make up just over 1%. Sequences were derived from alloreactive CD4+ T cells from a mixed lymphocyte reaction culture, sampled before intestinal transplant. Specified subset: CFSE-low proliferating T cells sorted from approximately six-day pre-transplant mixed lymphocyte reaction (GvH or HvG direction). V gene TRBV7-9 combines with J gene TRBJ2-7; 10 nucleotides align to TRBD1. The origin of this receptor is a human patient who received an intestinal transplant. In DNA, the CDR3 is TGTGCCAGCAGCTTCGGACAGGGGGACGAGCAGTACTTC. Protein sequence: CASSFGQGDEQYF.